The next 19 T cell receptor beta chains were all read from a single sample in a study of blood T cells in healthy people across ages. A J-beta primer mix and a sample-barcoded 5' primer were used in a second PCR of roughly 6 to 12 cycles. TCRdb ran MiXCR on the 5' RACE reads and lists one entry per CDR3 protein. The data show some 1.5 million distinct CDR3 sequences, roughly 27% seen once. Sequencing was performed on blood. The origin of the receptors is a woman in her twenties or thirties in good health.

With regard to this clonotype: This clone may be a read error of a much larger clone one base away. CDR3 DNA: TGTGCCGGCGCGGCTGGCTACGAGCAGTACTTC. Translated: CAGAAGYEQYF. This rearrangement joins TRBV6-2 or TRBV6-3 to TRBJ2-7; no definite D call. The CDR3 sequence is 11 residues long. V was pared by 11 bases and J by 3 bases, with 11 bases between. Per the germline V gene, CDR1 is MNHEY and CDR2 is SVGEGT.

This clonotype occurred a few times. The junction departs from germline at one end; a sequencing error may be responsible. The chain carries TRBV2 and TRBJ1-1, with D unresolved. Germline lookup yields CDR1 SNHLY and CDR2 FYNNEI. The CDR3 consists of 11 residues. This CDR3 is CASSEVTEAFF. The CDR3 bases are TGTGCCAGCAGCGAAGTGACTGAAGCTTTCTTT.

The table lists this clonotype with many counts. This rearrangement joins TRBV5-1 to TRBJ2-1; 14 bases match TRBD2. V dropped 7 bases and J dropped 0; count of bases not matched to a gene: 6. Germline loops: CDR1 SGHRS, CDR2 YFSETQ. This CDR3 contains 17 residues. The CDR3 DNA is TGCGCCAGCGGACTAGCGGGGGGCGTAGGCTCCTACAATGAGCAGTTCTTC. It is translated as CASGLAGGVGSYNEQFF.

This chain joins TRBV5-1 and TRBJ2-5, with 7 bases aligning to TRBD1. V was clipped by 3 bases and J by 7 bases; unmatched bases: 15. The CDR3 length is 16 residues. CDR1 SGHRS and CDR2 YFSETQ come from the germline V gene. The CDR3 DNA sequence: TGCGCCAGCAGCTCTGGTGGAACAGGGGCCAAAGGGACCCAGTACTTC. Translation gives CASSSGGTGAKGTQYF.

This clonotype was detected a few times. The V call is TRBV5-1, the J call TRBJ2-6; D is ambiguous. The germline V gene has CDR1 SGHRS and CDR2 YFSETQ. This CDR3 comprises 16 residues. Trimming removed 7 bases at V and 0 bases at J, with 14 bases between. The CDR3 DNA follows: TGCGCCAGCGTGAGCCAGCCCCACTCTGGGGCCAACGTCCTGACTTTC. This codes for CASVSQPHSGANVLTF.

This clonotype has more than one count but fewer than ten. The CDR3 DNA reads TGCGCCAGCAGTCCGGACAGGGCTGGCTACACCTTC. It specifies CASSPDRAGYTF. The J gene is TRBJ1-2, the V gene TRBV5-1; 8 bases are shared with TRBD1. CDR1 is SGHRS and CDR2 is YFSETQ in the germline V gene. CDR3 length: 12 residues. V shed 5 bases and J 7 bases; nucleotides not matched to a gene: 4. The whole variable domain, filled in from reference TRBV5-1 and TRBJ1-2, reads KAGVTQTPRYLIKTRGQQVTLSCSPISGHRSVSWYQQTPGQGLQFLFEYFSETQRNKGNFPGRFSGRQFSNSRSEMNVSTLELGDSALYLCASSPDRAGYTFGSGTRLTVV.

V is TRBV3-1 and J is TRBJ1-6; 7 nucleotides line up with TRBD1. V dropped 4 bases and J dropped 8; count of bases not matched to a gene: 8. Germline loops: CDR1 LGHDT, CDR2 YNNKEL (reference sequence). This CDR3 comprises 15 residues. The CDR3, as DNA: TGTGCCAGCAGCCCTAGACAGGGAGTGGATTCACCCCTCCACTTT. Translating it yields CASSPRQGVDSPLHF.

This clonotype occurred many times. The rearrangement links TRBV3-1 to TRBJ1-5; D remains ambiguous. V was cut by 3 bases and J by 8 bases, with 14 bases left in between. The germline V gene has CDR1 LGHDT and CDR2 YNNKEL (reference sequence). The CDR3 extends over 14 amino acids. CDR3 coding DNA: TGTGCCAGCAGCCAGGGCAGAGACCCAAAGCCCCAGCATTTT. Its translation is CASSQGRDPKPQHF.

The rearrangement uses TRBV20-1 and TRBJ2-5, with D maybe TRBD2 (6 bases). The DNA end is a closer match to TRBJ2-1, so the J assignment may be wrong. The CDR3 length is 14 residues. CDR1 and CDR2 (germline): DFQATT, SNEGSKA (reference sequence). DNA of the CDR3: TGCAGTGCTAGATGGGACTCAAACCAAGAGACCCAGTTCTTC. Amino acid sequence: CSARWDSNQETQFF.

This clonotype has only one observation. Since the CDR3 does not end with the conserved phenylalanine or tryptophan, this likely comes from a read error. This chain connects TRBV29-1 to TRBJ2-5; a possible D gene is TRBD2 (6 bases). Deletions cut 3 bases from V and 11 bases from J, with 19 bases between. In germline, CDR1 is SQVTM, CDR2 ANQGSEA. This CDR3 has 13 amino acids. The CDR3 loop is CSVDQDGGSRQYV. The CDR3 DNA sequence: TGCAGCGTTGACCAAGACGGGGGTTCGCGGCAGTACGTC.

The chain joins TRBV6-6 to TRBJ2-1; 10 nucleotides align to TRBD2. V was clipped by 6 bases and J by 6 bases; unmatched bases: 8. Germline loops: CDR1 MNHNY, CDR2 SVGAGI (reference sequence). The CDR3 loop spans 15 amino acids. The CDR3 coding sequence is TGTGCCAGCAGCCAAGTGGAGCGGGGGGGCAATGAGCAGTTCTTC. This sequence encodes CASSQVERGGNEQFF.

The chain employs TRBV7-9 and TRBJ2-3; tentatively, D is TRBD1 or TRBD2 (5 bases each). Germline V lookup: CDR1 SEHNR, CDR2 FQNEAQ (reference sequence). CDR3 length: 16 amino acids. V lost 6 bases to trimming and J lost 2 bases, with 18 bases between them. This CDR3 is CASSRQGGGFTDTQYF. The CDR3, as DNA: TGTGCCAGCAGTCGACAAGGTGGGGGATTCACAGATACGCAGTATTTT.

The rearrangement uses TRBV30 and TRBJ2-1; TRBD2 aligns across 13 bases. Germline V CDR1 and CDR2: GTSNPN, SVGIG (reference sequence). V lost 4 bases and J lost 7; bases outside the gene matches: 7. This CDR3 region has 15 residues. CDR3 protein: CAWTKGLAGMNEQFF. The CDR3 coding sequence is TGTGCCTGGACCAAGGGACTAGCGGGGATGAATGAGCAGTTCTTC.

The rearrangement links TRBV7-6 to TRBJ2-1; D is uncertain. This CDR3 spans 13 amino acids. Trimming stripped 1 base from V and 10 bases from J, with 11 bases between. In germline, CDR1 is SGHVS, CDR2 FNYEAQ. The CDR3 loop reads CASSLGNSYEQFF. In DNA, the CDR3 is TGTGCCAGCAGCTTAGGGAATTCCTACGAGCAGTTCTTC.

About this clonotype: A read error may account for a junction end that differs from germline. The rearrangement uses TRBV15 and TRBJ2-2; possible D gene TRBD2, 6 bases. This CDR3 has 12 amino acids. Germline-derived CDR1 and CDR2 are LNHNV and YYDKDF (reference sequence). CDR3 region: CATKGSAGGLFF. CDR3 nucleotide sequence: TGTGCCACCAAGGGTTCGGCCGGGGGGCTGTTTTTT.

This chain joins TRBV6-5 and TRBJ1-5, with D possibly matching TRBD1 (5 bases). CDR3 length: 15 amino acids. Germline V gene lookup returns CDR1 MNHEY and CDR2 SVGAGI. Trimming cost V 8 bases and J 7 bases, with 21 bases left between them. CDR3 residues: CASRKDGQGGQPQHF. The CDR3 DNA follows: TGTGCCAGCCGCAAGGATGGCCAGGGCGGACAGCCCCAGCATTTT.

This clonotype was seen more than once but under ten times. The chain couples TRBV14 to TRBJ1-4; 7 nucleotides agree with TRBD1. This CDR3 comprises 13 residues. The V gene end was trimmed by 5 bases and the J gene end by 3 bases; junction bases not matched to a gene: 0. Germline V gives CDR1 SGHDN, CDR2 FVKESK. The CDR3: CASSRGPNEKLFF. The CDR3 DNA reads TGTGCCAGCAGCAGGGGGCCTAATGAAAAACTGTTTTTT.

This clonotype was observed a handful of times. The chain links TRBV9 to TRBJ2-3, with D possibly TRBD2 on 6 matching bases. Per the germline V gene, CDR1 is SGDLS and CDR2 is YYNGEE. V was pared by 0 bases and J by 1 base, with 18 bases between. The CDR3 sequence is 18 residues long. The CDR3 DNA reads as TGTGCCAGCAGCGTAGGCCATACCTTCGGGGGACGCACAGATACGCAGTATTTT. The encoded protein is CASSVGHTFGGRTDTQYF.

This clonotype was detected a few times. V gene TRBV5-1 combines with J gene TRBJ2-5, with 8 bases lining up with TRBD2. The CDR3 runs to 15 residues. CDR1 and CDR2 (germline): SGHRS, YFSETQ. J lost 5 bases, V lost 3 bases, and 9 bases had no gene match. This CDR3 reads CASSWQAGEGETQYF. The CDR3 DNA sequence: TGCGCCAGCAGCTGGCAAGCGGGGGAGGGCGAGACCCAGTACTTC. Combining the CDR3 with reference TRBV5-1 and TRBJ2-5 gives the whole variable domain KAGVTQTPRYLIKTRGQQVTLSCSPISGHRSVSWYQQTPGQGLQFLFEYFSETQRNKGNFPGRFSGRQFSNSRSEMNVSTLELGDSALYLCASSWQAGEGETQYFGPGTRLLVL.